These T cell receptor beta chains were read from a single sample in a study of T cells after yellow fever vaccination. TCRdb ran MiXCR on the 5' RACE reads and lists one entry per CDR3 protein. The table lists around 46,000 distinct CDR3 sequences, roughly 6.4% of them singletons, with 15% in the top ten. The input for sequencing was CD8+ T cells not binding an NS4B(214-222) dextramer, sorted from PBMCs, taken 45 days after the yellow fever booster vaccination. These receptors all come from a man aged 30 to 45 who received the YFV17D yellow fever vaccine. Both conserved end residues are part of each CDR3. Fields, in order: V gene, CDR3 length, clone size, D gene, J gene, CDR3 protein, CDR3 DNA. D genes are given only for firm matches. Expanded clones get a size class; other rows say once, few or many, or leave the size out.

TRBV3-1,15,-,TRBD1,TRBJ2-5,CASSQDRGLGETQYF,TGTGCCAGCAGCCAAGACAGGGGGCTGGGAGAGACCCAGTACTTC
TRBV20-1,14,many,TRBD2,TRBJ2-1,CSAIREVRRDEQFF,TGCAGTGCTATCCGGGAGGTTAGGCGCGATGAGCAGTTCTTC
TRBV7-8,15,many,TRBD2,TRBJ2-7,CASSSRLAGFYEQYF,TGTGCCAGCAGCTCCCGACTAGCGGGATTCTACGAGCAGTACTTC
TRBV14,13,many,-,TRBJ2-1,CASSRAGYNEQFF,TGTGCCAGCAGCAGGGCAGGGTACAATGAGCAGTTCTTC
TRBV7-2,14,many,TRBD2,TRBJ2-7,CASKGTSGVYEQYF,TGTGCCAGCAAAGGGACTAGCGGTGTCTACGAGCAGTACTTC
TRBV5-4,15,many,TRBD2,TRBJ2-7,CASSTSSGRSYEQYF,TGTGCCAGCAGCACGTCTAGCGGGAGGTCCTACGAGCAGTACTTC
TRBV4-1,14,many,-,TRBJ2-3,CASSQGTDTDTQYF,TGCGCCAGCAGCCAAGGGACTGACACAGATACGCAGTATTTT
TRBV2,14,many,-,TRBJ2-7,CALDRTPSSYEQYF,TGTGCCTTAGACCGGACTCCTAGCTCCTACGAGCAGTACTTC
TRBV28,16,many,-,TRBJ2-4,CASLGTVSRQKNIQYF,TGTGCCAGCCTCGGGACCGTGTCCCGACAGAAAAACATTCAGTACTTC
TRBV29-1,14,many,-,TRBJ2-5,CSVGSGASQETQYF,TGCAGCGTTGGAAGCGGAGCCTCACAAGAGACCCAGTACTTC
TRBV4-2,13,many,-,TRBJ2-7,CASSEQGAYEQYF,TGTGCCAGCAGCGAACAGGGTGCCTACGAGCAGTACTTC
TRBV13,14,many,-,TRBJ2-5,CASSSRQAQETQYF,TGTGCCAGCAGCTCCCGACAGGCACAAGAGACCCAGTACTTC
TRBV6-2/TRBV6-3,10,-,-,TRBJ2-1,CASRGAEQFF,TGTGCCAGCAGGGGAGCCGAGCAGTTCTTC
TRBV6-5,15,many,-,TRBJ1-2,CASSYSGQPNYGYTF,TGTGCCAGCAGTTACTCCGGACAGCCTAACTATGGCTACACCTTC
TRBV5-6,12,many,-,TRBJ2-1,CASSLVSFEQFF,TGTGCCAGCAGCTTGGTGAGCTTCGAGCAGTTCTTC
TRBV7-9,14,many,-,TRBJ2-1,CASSEALGAGEQFF,TGTGCCAGCAGCGAGGCCCTGGGGGCCGGGGAGCAGTTCTTC
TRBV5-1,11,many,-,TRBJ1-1,CASRDNTEAFF,TGCGCCAGCAGGGATAACACTGAAGCTTTCTTT
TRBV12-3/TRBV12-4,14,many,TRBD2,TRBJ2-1,CASSLEAGVNEQFF,TGTGCCAGCAGTTTGGAAGCGGGAGTCAATGAGCAGTTCTTC
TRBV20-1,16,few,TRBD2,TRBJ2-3,CSAKKDLAGGTDTQYF,TGCAGTGCAAAAAAGGACCTAGCGGGGGGCACAGATACGCAGTATTTT
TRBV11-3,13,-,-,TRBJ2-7,CASSLDGANEQYF,TGTGCCAGCAGCTTAGATGGGGCCAACGAGCAGTACTTC
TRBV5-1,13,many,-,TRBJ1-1,CASTPSEEPVAFF,TGCGCCAGCACCCCCTCGGAGGAACCGGTCGCTTTCTTT
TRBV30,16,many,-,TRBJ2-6,CAWSAGGFSGANVLTF,TGTGCCTGGAGTGCTGGCGGGTTCTCTGGGGCCAACGTCCTGACTTTC
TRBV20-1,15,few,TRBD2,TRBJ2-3,CSAQRLAESTDTQYF,TGCAGTGCGCAACGACTAGCGGAAAGCACAGATACGCAGTATTTT